This T cell receptor (beta chain) was obtained from a study of T cell responses to AZD1222 COVID-19 vaccine. Study-wide results and limits: Most donors were white British, females outnumbered males, and clonal diversity was possibly underestimated. Spike-specific TCR breadth and depth rose after two AZD1222 doses.

Profiled with immunoSEQ multiplex PCR; TCRdb holds only in-frame clones, not every one. The sample has 150,000 to 200,000 clones, around 87% seen once; the top ten hold about 4.5%. CDR1 is MDHEN, CDR2 SYDVKM, per germline. This CDR3 has 15 residues. V shed 3 bases and J shed 2 bases, with 11 bases lying between them. With regard to this clone: The antigen remains undetermined.

The V and J genes are TRBV28 and TRBJ1-5; D possibly corresponds to TRBD1 (6 bases). The sequencing used peripheral blood, collected 28 days after the second AZD1222 dose. The clonotype originates from an adult who received the AZD1222 COVID-19 vaccine. The CDR3 coding sequence is TGTGCCAGCAGTTTTGGGGGGCGAGGCAATCAGCCCCAGCATTTT. It encodes CASSFGGRGNQPQHF.